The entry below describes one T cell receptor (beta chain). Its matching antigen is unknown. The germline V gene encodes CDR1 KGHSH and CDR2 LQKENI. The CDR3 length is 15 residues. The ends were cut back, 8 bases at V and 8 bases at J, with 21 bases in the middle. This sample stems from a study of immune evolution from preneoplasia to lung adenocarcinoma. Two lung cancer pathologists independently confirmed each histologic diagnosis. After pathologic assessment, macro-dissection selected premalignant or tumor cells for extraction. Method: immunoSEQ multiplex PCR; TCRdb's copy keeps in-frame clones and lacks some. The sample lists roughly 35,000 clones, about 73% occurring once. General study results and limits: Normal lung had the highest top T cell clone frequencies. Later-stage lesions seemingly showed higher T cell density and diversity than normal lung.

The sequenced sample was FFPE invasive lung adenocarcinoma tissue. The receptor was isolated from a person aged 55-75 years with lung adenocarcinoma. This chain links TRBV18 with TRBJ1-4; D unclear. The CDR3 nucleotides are TGTGCCAGCGGCGCCCTGGGCCACTTAGGAGAAAAACTGTTTTTT. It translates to CASGALGHLGEKLFF.